Sequencing of this T cell receptor (beta chain) was carried out in a study of blood T cell repertoires in COVID-19. V was trimmed by 2 bases and J by 5 bases, leaving 15 bases between them. In germline, CDR1 is SGHVS, CDR2 FQNEAQ. This CDR3 is built from 15 residues. Clones were sequenced by immunoSEQ multiplex PCR, and TCRdb holds only the in-frame ones, with some missing. Here the sample spans 100,000 to 150,000 clones, about four fifths being singletons. The origin of this receptor is a man aged 55-75 years with acute or convalescent COVID-19. The chain joins TRBV7-8 to TRBJ1-2, with a possible D match to TRBD1 (6 bases). Sequenced sample: peripheral blood. The CDR3 spells CASSLRGGLVYGYTF. DNA of the CDR3: TGTGCCAGCAGCTTACGGGGGGGCCTTGTGTATGGCTACACCTTC.